Sequencing of this TCR beta chain was carried out in a study of PD-L1 blockade in urothelial cancer. Some clones are missing from TCRdb's copy, which holds only in-frame ones; the method was immunoSEQ multiplex PCR. This sample has roughly 100,000 clones, with 83% found just once. Germline CDR1 and CDR2: SGHRS and YFSETQ. The CDR3 is made up of 14 amino acids. The V end lost 3 bases, the J end lost 1 base, and 10 bases lay between the germline ends. This clone was detected many times. Time point of the sample: peripheral blood 6 weeks after treatment start. This specimen consisted of PBMCs, obtained around atezolizumab (anti-PD-L1) treatment. The receptor comes from a man in his 70s with urothelial cancer. The genes are TRBV5-1 and TRBJ1-1; perhaps TRBD1 as D (5 bases). The CDR3 loop reads CASSWDGRNTEAFF. In DNA form, the CDR3 reads TGCGCCAGCAGCTGGGACGGGAGGAACACTGAAGCTTTCTTT.